This is a list of T cell receptor beta chains from one sample in a study of cytomegalovirus exposure and HLA in healthy donors. Here immunoSEQ multiplex PCR was the method, and the copy in TCRdb shows in-frame clones only, minus some. The table shows 150,000 to 200,000 clones, with about four fifths occurring only once. Sequenced sample: PBMCs. These receptors came from a girl aged 10-17 years in good health and CMV-seropositive. CDR3s include the opening cysteine and the closing phenylalanine or tryptophan. The D gene is left open where the match is weak. The size field is filled for only some rows; it gives once, few, many or a size class.

TRBV2	NA	TRBJ2-1	TRBD2	TGTGCCAGCAGTGAAGCCGGTAGCGGGGTTTGGGATGAGCAGTTCTTC	CASSEAGSGVWDEQFF
TRBV9	medium-sized	TRBJ1-2	NA	TGTGCCAGCAGCCCGCGACAGGTGGGGTCCTATGGCTACACCTTC	CASSPRQVGSYGYTF
TRBV6-4	NA	TRBJ2-4	NA	TGTGCCAGCAGTGACTCGAAGGCGGGTCGGGTAGAGAACTTC	CASSDSKAGRVENF
TRBV5-4	NA	TRBJ1-1	NA	TGTGCCAGCAGCTTGGGGCCCGAGGGGAGGGAAGCTTTCTTT	CASSLGPEGREAFF
TRBV5-6	once	TRBJ2-1	NA	TGTGCCACCCGTGCGGGACGTCGCTACAATGAGCAGTTCTTC	CATRAGRRYNEQFF
TRBV10-3	NA	TRBJ2-3	TRBD2	TGTGCCATCAGCCTACTAGCGGGAGCTTCAGATACGCAGTATTTT	CAISLLAGASDTQYF
TRBV13	NA	TRBJ1-3	TRBD1	TGTGCCAGCAGCTTCAGACAGGGCTCTGGAAACACCATATATTTT	CASSFRQGSGNTIYF
TRBV18	NA	TRBJ1-4	NA	TGTGCCAGCTCACCGACCGGGGAAGATAATGAAAAACTGTTTTTT	CASSPTGEDNEKLFF
TRBV9	few	TRBJ2-1	TRBD2	TGTGCCAGCAGCGTAGCTCCGTTGGCTAGCGGGCCCAATGAGCAGTTCTTC	CASSVAPLASGPNEQFF
TRBV5-4	NA	TRBJ1-2	TRBD1	TGTGCCAGCAGCTTTCCCCGACAGGGGGCCGGGGGCTACACCTTC	CASSFPRQGAGGYTF
TRBV5-1	NA	TRBJ2-7	TRBD2	TGCGCCAGCAGCCAGAGCGGGGCTTACCCCTACGAGCAGTACTTC	CASSQSGAYPYEQYF
TRBV21-1	NA	TRBJ2-7	NA	TGTGCCAGCGGGGACAGATTATACGAGCAGTACTTC	CASGDRLYEQYF
TRBV30	once	TRBJ1-3	TRBD1	TGTGCCTGGAGCCGAACAGGGGTCGGAAACACCATATATTTT	CAWSRTGVGNTIYF
TRBV5-4	NA	TRBJ2-7	TRBD1	TGTGCCAGCAGCGACAGGGGCGGGTACGAGCAGTACTTC	CASSDRGGYEQYF
TRBV14	few	TRBJ1-2	NA	TGTGCCAGCAGCCAATTGAGGGGGTTAGTCTATGGCTACACCTTC	CASSQLRGLVYGYTF
TRBV2	NA	TRBJ2-3	NA	TGTGCCAGCACCGTCCCGGGAAACACAGATACGCAGTATTTT	CASTVPGNTDTQYF
TRBV6-1	NA	TRBJ2-3	NA	TGTGCCAGCATTCCCGACACGAGCACAGATACGCAGTATTTT	CASIPDTSTDTQYF
TRBV18	NA	TRBJ1-5	TRBD1	TGTGCCAGCTCGACAGGGGGTAGCCAGCCCCAGCATTTT	CASSTGGSQPQHF
TRBV18	few	TRBJ2-2	TRBD1	TGTGCCAGCTCACCTCCCGGGACAGGGAGGATAGGGGAGCTGTTTTTT	CASSPPGTGRIGELFF
TRBV28	NA	TRBJ1-2	TRBD1	TGTGCCAGCAGTTTAAGGGGACAGGGGGCTCGGGGCTACACCTTC	CASSLRGQGARGYTF
TRBV27	NA	TRBJ1-2	NA	TGTGCCAGCAGTTTAACAGTCCCCTCTAACTATGGCTACACCTTC	CASSLTVPSNYGYTF
TRBV4-2	NA	TRBJ1-4	NA	TGTGCCAGCAGCCAAGTTGAGGTGACTAATGAAAAACTGTTTTTT	CASSQVEVTNEKLFF
TRBV9	NA	TRBJ1-2	TRBD1	TGTGCCAGCACCGGGGGGGACAGGGGTAACTATGGCTACACCTTC	CASTGGDRGNYGYTF
TRBV2	few	TRBJ1-5	NA	TGTGCCAGCAGTGAAAATCAGAGGGGAGGTCAGCCCCAGCATTTT	CASSENQRGGQPQHF
TRBV6-5	NA	TRBJ1-5	NA	TGTGCCAGCAGTCTAGACAGCAACAATCAGCCCCAGCATTTT	CASSLDSNNQPQHF
TRBV29-1	NA	TRBJ2-7	NA	TGCAGCGTTGATGCCGGGTACGAGCAGTACTTC	CSVDAGYEQYF
TRBV28	NA	TRBJ1-5	TRBD1	TGTGCCAGCAGTTTAGGGACAGGGATTCAGCCCCAGCATTTT	CASSLGTGIQPQHF
TRBV6-5	few	TRBJ1-2	TRBD1	TGTGCCAGCAGTACTCGACAGGGGAGGAACTATGGCTACACCTTC	CASSTRQGRNYGYTF
TRBV9	NA	TRBJ1-1	NA	TGTGCCAGCAGCCCCCGGAGGACGCAGAACACTGAAGCTTTCTTT	CASSPRRTQNTEAFF
TRBV6-4	NA	TRBJ2-7	TRBD1	TGTGCCAGCAGTGACTCAGGGGGCCTCGAGCAGTACTTC	CASSDSGGLEQYF
TRBV14	few	TRBJ2-7	TRBD2	TGTGCCAGCAGCCGCGGGACTAGCGGAACCTACGAGCAGTACTTC	CASSRGTSGTYEQYF
TRBV7-8	NA	TRBJ2-1	TRBD2	TGTGCCAGCAGCCCAAGTAGGACTAGCGGGAGGTGGTCCTACAATGAGCAGTTCTTC	CASSPSRTSGRWSYNEQFF
TRBV27	NA	TRBJ1-2	NA	TGTGCCAGCAGTCCACAGCGGGCTAACTATGGCTACACCTTC	CASSPQRANYGYTF
TRBV2	once	TRBJ2-5	TRBD1	TGTGCCAGCAGATCCCAGGACAGGACACAAGAGACCCAGTACTTC	CASRSQDRTQETQYF
TRBV11-2	NA	TRBJ2-1	TRBD1	TGTGCCAGCAGCATCTCGGGACAGGGAAACAGTGAGCAGTTCTTC	CASSISGQGNSEQFF
TRBV6-1	NA	TRBJ2-3	NA	TGTGCCAGCAGTGGTAGGGGACATTCGTTTAGTTTCACAGATACGCAGTATTTT	CASSGRGHSFSFTDTQYF
TRBV28	NA	TRBJ2-1	NA	TGTGCCAGCAGTTTAGGTCCTAGCAATGAGCAGTTCTTC	CASSLGPSNEQFF
TRBV11-3	NA	TRBJ2-2	TRBD2	TGTGCCAGCAGCTTAGTGCCTAGCGGGATACTGGGGGAGCTGTTTTTT	CASSLVPSGILGELFF
TRBV4-2	NA	TRBJ2-3	TRBD2	TGTGCCAGCAGCCATCGACTAGCGGGGGAACTCACAGATACGCAGTATTTT	CASSHRLAGELTDTQYF
TRBV30	NA	TRBJ2-1	NA	TGTGCCTGGAGTGTAGGACTTCCCAATGAGCAGTTCTTC	CAWSVGLPNEQFF
TRBV11-2	NA	TRBJ2-1	NA	TGTGCCAGCAGCCCCCATAATGAGCAGTTCTTC	CASSPHNEQFF
TRBV2	NA	TRBJ1-1	NA	TGTGCCAGCAGTTCGACGGGGAACACTGAAGCTTTCTTT	CASSSTGNTEAFF
TRBV29-1	NA	TRBJ1-2	NA	TGCAGCGTTGAATTACTCTTAGCTGGCTACACCTTC	CSVELLLAGYTF
TRBV29-1	NA	TRBJ1-5	NA	TGCAGCGTTGCGGGGCGGGGGAGCAATCAGCCCCAGCATTTT	CSVAGRGSNQPQHF
TRBV28	NA	TRBJ1-6	NA	TGTGCCAGCCAGACAGCGGGGGACTCACCCCTCCACTTT	CASQTAGDSPLHF
TRBV21-1	NA	TRBJ2-3	NA	TGTGCCAGCAGCAAAGGGCGGGACAGGCTGCTGAGCACAGATACGCAGTATTTT	CASSKGRDRLLSTDTQYF
TRBV14	few	TRBJ2-1	NA	TGTGCCAGCAGCCCAGCGGGCGGCAAATACAATGAGCAGTTCTTC	CASSPAGGKYNEQFF
TRBV9	NA	TRBJ1-2	NA	TGTGCCAGCAGCTTACAGGGTGTAGAGAACTATGGCTACACCTTC	CASSLQGVENYGYTF
TRBV30	NA	TRBJ2-1	TRBD1	TGTGCCGGAGGGGACAGGCCAAACAATGAGCAGTTCTTC	CAGGDRPNNEQFF
TRBV9	NA	TRBJ2-5	TRBD2	TGTGCCAGCAGCCCGCGACTAGCGGGAGTCAGGGAGACCCAGTACTTC	CASSPRLAGVRETQYF
TRBV10-3	NA	TRBJ2-5	NA	TGTGCCATCAGTGCGGGAGAAACGGAGACCCAGTACTTC	CAISAGETETQYF
TRBV7-2	NA	TRBJ2-5	NA	TGTGCCAGCAGCTTAGGGCGGCAGCAAGAGACCCAGTACTTC	CASSLGRQQETQYF
TRBV5-1	NA	TRBJ2-1	TRBD1	TGCGCCAGCAGCTACAGGACAGGTGAGCAGTTCTTC	CASSYRTGEQFF